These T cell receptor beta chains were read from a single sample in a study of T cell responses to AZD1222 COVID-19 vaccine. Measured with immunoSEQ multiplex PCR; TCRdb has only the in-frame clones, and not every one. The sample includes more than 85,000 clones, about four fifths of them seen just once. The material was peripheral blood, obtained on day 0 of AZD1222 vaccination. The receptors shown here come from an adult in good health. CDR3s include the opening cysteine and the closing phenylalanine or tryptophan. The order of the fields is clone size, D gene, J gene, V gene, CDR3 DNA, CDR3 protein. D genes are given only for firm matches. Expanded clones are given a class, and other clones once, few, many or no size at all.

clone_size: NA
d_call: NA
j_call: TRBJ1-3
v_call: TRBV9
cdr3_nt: TGTGCCAGCAGCGGAGGGGTGGGAAACACCATATATTTT
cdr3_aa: CASSGGVGNTIYF

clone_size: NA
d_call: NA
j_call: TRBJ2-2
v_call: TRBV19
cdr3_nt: TGTGCCACGTCTAGCGCGGCGAACACCGGGGAGCTGTTTTTT
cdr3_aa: CATSSAANTGELFF

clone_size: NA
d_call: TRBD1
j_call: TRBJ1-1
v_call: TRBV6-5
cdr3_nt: TGTGCCAGCAGTCTTGGACAGGGGAACACTGAAGCTTTCTTT
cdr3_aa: CASSLGQGNTEAFF

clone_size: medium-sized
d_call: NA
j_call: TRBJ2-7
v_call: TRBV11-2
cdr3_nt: TGTGCCAGCAGCTTTTGGGGGGCCCAGTACGACGAGCAGTACTTC
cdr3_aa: CASSFWGAQYDEQYF

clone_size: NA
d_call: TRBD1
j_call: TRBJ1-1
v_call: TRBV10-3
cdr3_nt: TGTGCCATCAGTGGCCGGGACAGGGCGACTGAAGCTTTCTTT
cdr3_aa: CAISGRDRATEAFF

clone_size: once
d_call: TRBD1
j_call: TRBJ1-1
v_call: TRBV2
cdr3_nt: TGTGCCAGCAGACGGACAGGGAGTGGGACTGAAGCTTTCTTT
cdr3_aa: CASRRTGSGTEAFF

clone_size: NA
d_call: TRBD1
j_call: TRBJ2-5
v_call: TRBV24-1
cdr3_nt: TGTGCCACCAGTGAGTCCGGGACAGGGAAAGAGACCCAGTACTTC
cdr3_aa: CATSESGTGKETQYF

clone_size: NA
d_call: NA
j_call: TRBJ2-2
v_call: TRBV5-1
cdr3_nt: TGCGCCAGCAGCTCCGGAACCGGGGAGCTGTTTTTT
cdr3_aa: CASSSGTGELFF

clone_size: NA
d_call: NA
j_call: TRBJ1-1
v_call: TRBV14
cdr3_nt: TGTGCCAGCAGCCAAGATGTTCCTTCCCTGGGGACTGAAGCTTTCTTT
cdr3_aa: CASSQDVPSLGTEAFF

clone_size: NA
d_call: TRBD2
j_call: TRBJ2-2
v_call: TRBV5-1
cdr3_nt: TGCGCCAGCAGCTCGGGACTAGCGGGGGGGCCGGAACTCACCGGGGAGCTGTTTTTT
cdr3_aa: CASSSGLAGGPELTGELFF

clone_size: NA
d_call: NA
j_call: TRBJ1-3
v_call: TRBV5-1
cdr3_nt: TGCGCCAGCAGCGAGGACCAGGGTACTGGAAACACCATATATTTT
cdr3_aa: CASSEDQGTGNTIYF

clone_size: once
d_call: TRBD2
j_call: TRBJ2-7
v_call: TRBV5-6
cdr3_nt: TGTGCCAGCAGCTTGGGGACTAGCGGGGGCTACGAGCAGTACTTC
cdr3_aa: CASSLGTSGGYEQYF

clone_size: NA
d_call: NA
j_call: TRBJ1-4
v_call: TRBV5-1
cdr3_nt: TGCGCCAGCAGCGGAACAGGGAAGGCTAATGAAAAACTGTTTTTT
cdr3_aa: CASSGTGKANEKLFF

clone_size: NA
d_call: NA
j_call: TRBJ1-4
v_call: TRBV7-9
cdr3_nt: TGTGCCAGCAGCTTAGGAGGGCAGGGCGAGGGTGAAAAACTGTTTTTT
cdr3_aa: CASSLGGQGEGEKLFF

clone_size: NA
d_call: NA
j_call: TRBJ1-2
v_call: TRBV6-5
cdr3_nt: TGTGCCAGCAGTTACCCCACCGACGGCTACACCTTC
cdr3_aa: CASSYPTDGYTF

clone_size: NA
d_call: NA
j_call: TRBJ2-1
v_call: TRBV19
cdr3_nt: TGTGCCAGTAGGGAGCAAGGCAACAGCGGTGAGCAGTTCTTC
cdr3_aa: CASREQGNSGEQFF

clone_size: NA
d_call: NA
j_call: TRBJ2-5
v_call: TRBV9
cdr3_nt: TGTGCCAGCAGTCCCCCTGGGGAGACCCAGTACTTC
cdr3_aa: CASSPPGETQYF

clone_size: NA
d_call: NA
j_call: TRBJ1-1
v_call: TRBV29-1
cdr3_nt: TGCAGCGTTGCGGCAGCCCAACTGGGGGGAGCTTTCTTT
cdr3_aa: CSVAAAQLGGAFF

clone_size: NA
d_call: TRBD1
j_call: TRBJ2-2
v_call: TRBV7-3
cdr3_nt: TGTGCCAGCCGGACAGGGCAAGCCACCGGGGAGCTGTTTTTT
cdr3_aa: CASRTGQATGELFF

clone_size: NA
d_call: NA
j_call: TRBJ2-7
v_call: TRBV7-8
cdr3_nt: TGTGCCAGCAGCGTAAGCAGGGCGGGGGAGCAGTACTTC
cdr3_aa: CASSVSRAGEQYF

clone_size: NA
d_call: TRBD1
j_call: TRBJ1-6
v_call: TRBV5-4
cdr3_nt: TGTGCCAGCAGCTCAAGGACAGGAGAGGATTCACCCCTCCACTTT
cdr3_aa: CASSSRTGEDSPLHF

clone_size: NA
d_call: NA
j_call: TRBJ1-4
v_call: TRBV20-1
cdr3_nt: TGCAGTGCTAGAGTTGATGGAAAACTGTTTTTT
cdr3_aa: CSARVDGKLFF

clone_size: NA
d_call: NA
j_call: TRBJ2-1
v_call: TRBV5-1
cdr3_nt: TGCGCCAGCAGCTCCCCTGGTCGCTCGTACAATGAGCAGTTCTTC
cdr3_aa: CASSSPGRSYNEQFF

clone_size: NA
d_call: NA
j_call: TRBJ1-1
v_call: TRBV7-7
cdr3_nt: TGTGCCAGCAGCTTAGGGCTGGGGGCTGAAGCTTTCTTT
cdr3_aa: CASSLGLGAEAFF

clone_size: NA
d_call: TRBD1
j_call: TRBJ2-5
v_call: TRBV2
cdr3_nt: TGTGCCCGAGGACAGGGGCAAGAGACCCAGTACTTC
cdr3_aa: CARGQGQETQYF

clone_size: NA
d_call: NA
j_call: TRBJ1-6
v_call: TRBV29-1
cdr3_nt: TGCAGCGTTGAAGATCCGAGATCACCCCTCCACTTT
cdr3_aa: CSVEDPRSPLHF

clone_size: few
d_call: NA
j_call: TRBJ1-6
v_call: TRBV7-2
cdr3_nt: TGTGCCAGCAGCAAAGGACGACTCTATAATTCACCCCTCCACTTT
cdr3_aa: CASSKGRLYNSPLHF

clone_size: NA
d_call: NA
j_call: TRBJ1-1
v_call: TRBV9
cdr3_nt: TGTGCCAGCAGCCCATCGGACGCCCCTGAAGCTTTCTTT
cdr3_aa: CASSPSDAPEAFF

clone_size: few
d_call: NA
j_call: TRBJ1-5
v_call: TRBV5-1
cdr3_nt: TGCGCCAGCAGCTTGCCTACAGATAGCAATCAGCCCCAGCATTTT
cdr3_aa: CASSLPTDSNQPQHF

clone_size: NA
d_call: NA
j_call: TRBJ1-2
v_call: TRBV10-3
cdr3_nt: TGTGCCATCAGTCCCGACCCGTCTAAAGTAGGTGGCTACACCTTC
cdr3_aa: CAISPDPSKVGGYTF

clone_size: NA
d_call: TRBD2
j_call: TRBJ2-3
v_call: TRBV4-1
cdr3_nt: TGCGCCAGCAGCCGCAAAGCCGGGACTAGCGCCTCTAGCACAGATACGCAGTATTTT
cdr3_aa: CASSRKAGTSASSTDTQYF

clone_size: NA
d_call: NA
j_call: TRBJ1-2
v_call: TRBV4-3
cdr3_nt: TGCGCCAGCAGCCAAGACCTCGCAGGGGATCGTGGCTACACCTTC
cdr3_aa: CASSQDLAGDRGYTF

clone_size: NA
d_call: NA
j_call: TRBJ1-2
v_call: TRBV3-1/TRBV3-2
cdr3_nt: TGTGCCAGCAGCCAAGAAAGCACAGGGAGGTATGGCTACACCTTC
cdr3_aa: CASSQESTGRYGYTF

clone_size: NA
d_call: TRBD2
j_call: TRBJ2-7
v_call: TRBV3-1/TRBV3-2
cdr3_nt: TGTGCCAGCAGCCAGACCCCTAGCGGGGGTCTCTACGAGCAGTACTTC
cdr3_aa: CASSQTPSGGLYEQYF

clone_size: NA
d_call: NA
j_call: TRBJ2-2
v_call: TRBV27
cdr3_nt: TGTGCCAGCAGCCTCTACAGCGGGACAACGTACACCGGGGAGCTGTTTTTT
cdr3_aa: CASSLYSGTTYTGELFF

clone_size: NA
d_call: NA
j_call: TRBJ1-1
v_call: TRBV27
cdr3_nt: TGTGCCAGCAGCAGAGGGGGAAAAGCTTTCTTT
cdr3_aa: CASSRGGKAFF

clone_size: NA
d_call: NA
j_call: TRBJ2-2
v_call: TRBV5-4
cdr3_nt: TGTGCCAGCAGCTTGGACCCAGCGAACACCGGGGAGCTGTTTTTT
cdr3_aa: CASSLDPANTGELFF